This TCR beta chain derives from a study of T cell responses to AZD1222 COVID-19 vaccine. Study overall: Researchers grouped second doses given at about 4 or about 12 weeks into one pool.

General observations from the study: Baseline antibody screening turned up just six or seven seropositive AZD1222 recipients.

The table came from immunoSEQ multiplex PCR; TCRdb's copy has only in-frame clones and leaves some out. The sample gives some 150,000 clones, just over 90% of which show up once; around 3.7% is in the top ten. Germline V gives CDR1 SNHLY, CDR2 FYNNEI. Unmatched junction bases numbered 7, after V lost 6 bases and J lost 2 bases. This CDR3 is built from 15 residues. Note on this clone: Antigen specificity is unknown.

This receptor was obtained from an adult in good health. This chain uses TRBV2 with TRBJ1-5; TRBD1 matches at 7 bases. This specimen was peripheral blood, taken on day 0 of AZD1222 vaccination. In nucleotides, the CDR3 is TGTGCCAGCAGGCATAACAGGGGTGGCAATCAGCCCCAGCATTTT. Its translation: CASRHNRGGNQPQHF.